This T cell receptor beta chain was observed in a study of blood T cell repertoires in COVID-19. Study context: Donors in the United States, Italy and Spain gave samples during acute or convalescent COVID-19. PBMCs, B-cell-depleted T cells, or T cells were the source of the cDNA or gDNA that made up the material.

Original processing methods: Estimation of nucleated cell counts was performed using reference gene primer amplification. Assay: immunoSEQ multiplex PCR; the TCRdb copy retains only in-frame clones and omits some. For V, J and clone size, that table is used; D and trimming come from the DNA. The data contain around 67,000 clones, around 82% of them singletons. This CDR3 has 13 amino acids. Trimming shortened V by 6 bases and J by 0 bases, and 8 bases separated the two germline ends. Germline loops: CDR1 MNHEY, CDR2 SVGAGI. The specimen was peripheral blood. The sequence was obtained from a man older than 75 with active COVID-19. This rearrangement joins TRBV6-5 to TRBJ1-1; no reliable D call. DNA of the CDR3: TGTGCCAGCAGGGGAGAGCTGAACACTGAAGCTTTCTTT. Translating it yields CASRGELNTEAFF.